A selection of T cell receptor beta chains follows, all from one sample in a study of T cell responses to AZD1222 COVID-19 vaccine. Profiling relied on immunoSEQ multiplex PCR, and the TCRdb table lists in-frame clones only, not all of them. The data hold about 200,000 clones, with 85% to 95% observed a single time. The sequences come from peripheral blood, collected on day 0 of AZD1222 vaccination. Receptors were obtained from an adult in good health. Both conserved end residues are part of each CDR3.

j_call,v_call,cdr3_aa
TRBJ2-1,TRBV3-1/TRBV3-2,CASSYYRGDEQFF
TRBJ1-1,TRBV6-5,CASLKTGFDPEAFF
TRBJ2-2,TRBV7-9,CASSVDTGELFF
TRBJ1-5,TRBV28,CASSLIFRGNQPQHF
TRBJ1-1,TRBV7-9,CASSTGGAGGTEAFF
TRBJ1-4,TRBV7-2,CASSLALLDEKLFF
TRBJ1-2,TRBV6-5,CASSYGRGQYGYTF
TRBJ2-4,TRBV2,CASSAGPLLAKNIQYF
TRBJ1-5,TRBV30,CAWSRRSAQHF
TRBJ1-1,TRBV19,CASSTRTGVNTEAFF
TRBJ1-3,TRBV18,CASSPGVSGNTIYF
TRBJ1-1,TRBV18,CASSFGTGKGGTEAFF
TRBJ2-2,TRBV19,CASIGVTNTGELFF
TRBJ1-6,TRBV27,CASSFGAVGSYNSPLHF
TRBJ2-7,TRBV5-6,CASSLQQGHTYEQYF
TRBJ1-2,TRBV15,CATREWDRVNYGYTF
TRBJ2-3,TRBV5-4,CASSPHTRVLDTQYF
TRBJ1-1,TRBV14,CASSQMGGKTEAFF
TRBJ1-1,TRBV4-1,CASSQGYGTANTEAFF
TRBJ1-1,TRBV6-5,CASSSSGRMNTEAFF
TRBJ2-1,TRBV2,CAAGAASSYNEQFF
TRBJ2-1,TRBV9,CASSVGQGEYNEQFF
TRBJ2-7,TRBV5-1,CASSLERGWEQYF
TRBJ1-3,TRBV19,CASSKAGQVFSGNTIYF
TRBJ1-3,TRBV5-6,CASSLRLTGGNTIYF
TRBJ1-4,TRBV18,CASSPGNRENEKLFF
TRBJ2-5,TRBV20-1,CSASNAPGTQETQYF
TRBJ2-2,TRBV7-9,CASSLRENTGELFF
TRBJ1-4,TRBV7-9,CASSLVQGASEKLFF
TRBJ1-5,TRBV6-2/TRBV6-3,CASSYRSSRQPQHF
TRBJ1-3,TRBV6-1,CASSDFRGGTGNTIYF
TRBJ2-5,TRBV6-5,CASRVTRGTQYF
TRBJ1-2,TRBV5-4,CASSALQGLGYTF
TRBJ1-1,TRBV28,CASSRQGEAFF
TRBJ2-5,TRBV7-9,CASSPHQETQYF
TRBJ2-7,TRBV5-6,CASSVQGYEQYF
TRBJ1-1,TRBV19,CASSIGRALNTEAFF
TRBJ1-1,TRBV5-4,CASSIGQGARVTEAFF
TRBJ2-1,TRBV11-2,CASSPLAGGGNEQFF
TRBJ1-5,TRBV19,CASSPGIARPQHF
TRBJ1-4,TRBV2,CASSEDGLYGEKLFF
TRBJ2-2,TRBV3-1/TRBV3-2,CASTPSGSYGELFF
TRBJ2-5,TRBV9,CASSALAGGYQETQYF
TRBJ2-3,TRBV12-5,CASGFGTSGSTDTQYF
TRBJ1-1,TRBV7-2,CASSLGQAGTEAFF
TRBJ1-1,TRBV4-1,CASSQRNEAFF
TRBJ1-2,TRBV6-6,CASTQATGLFHYGYTF
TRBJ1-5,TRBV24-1,CATSGPPRDGNSNQPQHF
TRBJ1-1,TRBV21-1,CDRDRNTEAFF
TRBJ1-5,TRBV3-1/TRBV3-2,CASSHTGKSNQPQHF